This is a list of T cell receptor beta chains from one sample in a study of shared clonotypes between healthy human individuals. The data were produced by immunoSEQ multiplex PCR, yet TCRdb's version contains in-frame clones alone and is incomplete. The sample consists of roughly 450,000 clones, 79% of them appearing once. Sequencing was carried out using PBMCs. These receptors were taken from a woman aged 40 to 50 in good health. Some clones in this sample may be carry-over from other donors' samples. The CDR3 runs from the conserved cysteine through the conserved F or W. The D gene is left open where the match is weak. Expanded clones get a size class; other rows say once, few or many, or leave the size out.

cdr3_nt: TGTGCCAGCAGGGGACTAGCGGACATCTACAATGAGCAGTTCTTC; cdr3_aa: CASRGLADIYNEQFF; d_call: TRBD2; cdr3_length: 15; j_call: TRBJ2-1; v_call: TRBV27; clone_size: -
cdr3_nt: TGTGCCAGCAGCTTACGTCCCGCTAGTGAGCAGTACTTC; cdr3_aa: CASSLRPASEQYF; d_call: -; cdr3_length: 13; j_call: TRBJ2-7; v_call: TRBV11-2; clone_size: -
cdr3_nt: TGTGCCAGTAGCTATACTAGCGGGAGGGCCCATGAGCAGTTCTTC; cdr3_aa: CASSYTSGRAHEQFF; d_call: TRBD2; cdr3_length: 15; j_call: TRBJ2-1; v_call: TRBV19; clone_size: few
cdr3_nt: TGTGCCAGCAGTGAAGGGACACAGGACAATCAGCCCCAGCATTTT; cdr3_aa: CASSEGTQDNQPQHF; d_call: -; cdr3_length: 15; j_call: TRBJ1-5; v_call: TRBV2; clone_size: once
cdr3_nt: TGCGCCAGCAGCTTGATAGGGTCGCGGGATAATGAAAAACTGTTTTTT; cdr3_aa: CASSLIGSRDNEKLFF; d_call: -; cdr3_length: 16; j_call: TRBJ1-4; v_call: TRBV5-1; clone_size: -
cdr3_nt: TGTGCCAGCAGCTTAGCTCCAGGACAGGTACCAGGGGAGCAGTACTTC; cdr3_aa: CASSLAPGQVPGEQYF; d_call: TRBD1; cdr3_length: 16; j_call: TRBJ2-7; v_call: TRBV7-9; clone_size: once
cdr3_nt: TGTGCCAGCAGCTCGCGGTTAGGGGAAGAGACCCAGTACTTC; cdr3_aa: CASSSRLGEETQYF; d_call: -; cdr3_length: 14; j_call: TRBJ2-5; v_call: TRBV11-2; clone_size: -
cdr3_nt: TGCGCCAGCAGCCCGGGCGGGGGCTCGAACACCGGGGAGCTGTTTTTT; cdr3_aa: CASSPGGGSNTGELFF; d_call: -; cdr3_length: 16; j_call: TRBJ2-2; v_call: TRBV5-1; clone_size: -
cdr3_nt: TGTGCCAGCAGCGCACAGGGCCCAGAGACCCAGTACTTC; cdr3_aa: CASSAQGPETQYF; d_call: -; cdr3_length: 13; j_call: TRBJ2-5; v_call: TRBV28; clone_size: -
cdr3_nt: TGTGCCAGCAGCCACCCGGGGGGAAAACTGTTTTTT; cdr3_aa: CASSHPGGKLFF; d_call: -; cdr3_length: 12; j_call: TRBJ1-4; v_call: TRBV21-1; clone_size: -
cdr3_nt: TGTGCCACCAGCAGAGATCCTGGGCTTGGCTACACCTTC; cdr3_aa: CATSRDPGLGYTF; d_call: -; cdr3_length: 13; j_call: TRBJ1-2; v_call: TRBV15; clone_size: -
cdr3_nt: TGTGCCAGCAGCTTGAGCGGGACAGGCACAGATACGCAGTATTTT; cdr3_aa: CASSLSGTGTDTQYF; d_call: -; cdr3_length: 15; j_call: TRBJ2-3; v_call: TRBV5-5; clone_size: -
cdr3_nt: TGTGCCAGCACCTCGTCCGGGCTAGGGGAGCAGTTCTTC; cdr3_aa: CASTSSGLGEQFF; d_call: -; cdr3_length: 13; j_call: TRBJ2-1; v_call: TRBV11-2; clone_size: -
cdr3_nt: TGTGCCAGCAGTGGACAGGGTCCCTATAATTCACCCCTCCACTTT; cdr3_aa: CASSGQGPYNSPLHF; d_call: TRBD1; cdr3_length: 15; j_call: TRBJ1-6; v_call: TRBV6-5; clone_size: -
cdr3_nt: TGCGCCAGCAGCCCCGACAGGGAACAAGAGACCCAGTACTTC; cdr3_aa: CASSPDREQETQYF; d_call: TRBD1; cdr3_length: 14; j_call: TRBJ2-5; v_call: TRBV5-1; clone_size: few
cdr3_nt: TGTGCCAGTAAACCTCTAGCGGGGAGCTCCTACGAGCAGTACTTC; cdr3_aa: CASKPLAGSSYEQYF; d_call: TRBD2; cdr3_length: 15; j_call: TRBJ2-7; v_call: TRBV19; clone_size: few
cdr3_nt: TGTGCCAGCAGCCAAGCAACAGGGGCCTCCTACGAGCAGTACTTC; cdr3_aa: CASSQATGASYEQYF; d_call: TRBD1; cdr3_length: 15; j_call: TRBJ2-7; v_call: TRBV4-2; clone_size: -
cdr3_nt: TGTGCCAGCAGCCGGACTAGCGGAGGCTACGAGCAGTACTTC; cdr3_aa: CASSRTSGGYEQYF; d_call: TRBD2; cdr3_length: 14; j_call: TRBJ2-7; v_call: TRBV11-1; clone_size: few
cdr3_nt: TGTGCCAGCAGCAAATCCGGGACAGGGGGCATCAATGAGCAGTTCTTC; cdr3_aa: CASSKSGTGGINEQFF; d_call: TRBD1; cdr3_length: 16; j_call: TRBJ2-1; v_call: TRBV7-3; clone_size: -
cdr3_nt: TGTGCCAGCAGCTTGGGGCTTCGCTCGGCCCTGAAAACTGAAGCTTTCTTT; cdr3_aa: CASSLGLRSALKTEAFF; d_call: -; cdr3_length: 17; j_call: TRBJ1-1; v_call: TRBV5-6; clone_size: -
cdr3_nt: TGCAGTGCTAGAACCTACAATGAGCAGTTCTTC; cdr3_aa: CSARTYNEQFF; d_call: -; cdr3_length: 11; j_call: TRBJ2-1; v_call: TRBV20-1; clone_size: -
cdr3_nt: TGTGCCTGGAGGAAGGGACTAGCGGCCTACAATGAGCAGTTCTTC; cdr3_aa: CAWRKGLAAYNEQFF; d_call: TRBD2; cdr3_length: 15; j_call: TRBJ2-1; v_call: TRBV30; clone_size: once
cdr3_nt: TGTGCCAGCAGCCATAGGACTAGCGGGAGATTCGGGGAGACCCAGTACTTC; cdr3_aa: CASSHRTSGRFGETQYF; d_call: TRBD2; cdr3_length: 17; j_call: TRBJ2-5; v_call: TRBV7-9; clone_size: few
cdr3_nt: TGTGCCAGCAGCCAAGATTCCGTCACGAGCTCCTACGAGCAGTACTTC; cdr3_aa: CASSQDSVTSSYEQYF; d_call: -; cdr3_length: 16; j_call: TRBJ2-7; v_call: TRBV4-2; clone_size: -
cdr3_nt: TGTGCCAGTAGTATCCGGACTGATACCTACGAGCAGTACTTC; cdr3_aa: CASSIRTDTYEQYF; d_call: -; cdr3_length: 14; j_call: TRBJ2-7; v_call: TRBV19; clone_size: few
cdr3_nt: TGTGCCAGCAGCTTAGGAGGGACACCACAAGAGACCCAGTACTTC; cdr3_aa: CASSLGGTPQETQYF; d_call: -; cdr3_length: 15; j_call: TRBJ2-5; v_call: TRBV11-3; clone_size: few
cdr3_nt: TGTGCCAGCAGTGAAGGGACCAGAGCCTATGGCTACACCTTC; cdr3_aa: CASSEGTRAYGYTF; d_call: -; cdr3_length: 14; j_call: TRBJ1-2; v_call: TRBV5-4; clone_size: -
cdr3_nt: TGTGCCTGGAACCCGGGGTTGAACACCGGGGAGCTGTTTTTT; cdr3_aa: CAWNPGLNTGELFF; d_call: -; cdr3_length: 14; j_call: TRBJ2-2; v_call: TRBV30; clone_size: -
cdr3_nt: TGTGCCAGCACTATGGCGGGAGGGGCATACAATGAGCAGTTCTTC; cdr3_aa: CASTMAGGAYNEQFF; d_call: TRBD2; cdr3_length: 15; j_call: TRBJ2-1; v_call: TRBV28; clone_size: -
cdr3_nt: TGTGCCAGCAGCAGAGGACAGAACGAGCAGTACTTC; cdr3_aa: CASSRGQNEQYF; d_call: -; cdr3_length: 12; j_call: TRBJ2-7; v_call: TRBV7-9; clone_size: -
cdr3_nt: TGTGCCATCAGGGGGACAGGGGGCAATGAGCAGTTCTTC; cdr3_aa: CAIRGTGGNEQFF; d_call: TRBD1; cdr3_length: 13; j_call: TRBJ2-1; v_call: TRBV10-3; clone_size: -
cdr3_nt: TGTGCCAGCAGCCAAGGCATGGGTCAAACAGATACGCAGTATTTT; cdr3_aa: CASSQGMGQTDTQYF; d_call: -; cdr3_length: 15; j_call: TRBJ2-3; v_call: TRBV4-2; clone_size: once